Listed below are T cell receptor beta chains from one sample, sequenced in a study of T cell clusters in autoimmune cytopenias. TCRdb reanalyzed the multiplex PCR reads and collapses them to one entry per CDR3 protein, without DNA. The sample's table shows some 5,700 distinct CDR3 sequences. These data were also reused for a study on T cell repertoires in aging, cancer and after chemotherapy.

The specimen was peripheral blood. The receptors come from a human donor in good health. Both conserved end residues are part of each CDR3. The order of the fields is V gene, clone size, J gene, CDR3 protein. Expanded clones are given a class, and other clones once, few, many or no size at all.

V: TRBV13
size: .
J: TRBJ1-2
CDR3: CASSGGTAANYGYTF

V: TRBV27
size: .
J: TRBJ2-5
CDR3: CASSFFSSGGLETQYF

V: TRBV10-3
size: .
J: TRBJ2-3
CDR3: CAIAPPAGGGPDTQYF

V: TRBV19
size: medium-sized
J: TRBJ2-5
CDR3: CASSSGADWETQYF

V: TRBV18
size: .
J: TRBJ2-1
CDR3: CASSPPSDPNNEQFF

V: TRBV27
size: medium-sized
J: TRBJ2-1
CDR3: CASSFFSSGGTEQFF

V: TRBV30
size: .
J: TRBJ1-1
CDR3: CAWSKQVFSEAFF

V: TRBV27
size: medium-sized
J: TRBJ2-1
CDR3: CASSLFRGQMSSNEQFF

V: TRBV6-4
size: .
J: TRBJ1-1
CDR3: CASSDTGENTEAFF

V: TRBV12-3/TRBV12-4
size: .
J: TRBJ1-1
CDR3: CASGGGSSTEAFF

V: TRBV29-1
size: medium-sized
J: TRBJ2-1
CDR3: CSAGQGDLNEQFF

V: TRBV12-3/TRBV12-4
size: .
J: TRBJ1-6
CDR3: CASKKTPRWRNSPLHF

V: TRBV6-5
size: .
J: TRBJ1-5
CDR3: CASSVEGWDQPQHF

V: TRBV20-1
size: .
J: TRBJ1-2
CDR3: CSARGSGTVGDGYTF

V: TRBV18
size: medium-sized
J: TRBJ2-5
CDR3: CASSPPSEETQYF

V: TRBV7-9
size: .
J: TRBJ2-2
CDR3: CASSSPTSGMDTGELFF

V: TRBV7-4
size: .
J: TRBJ2-1
CDR3: CASSLLVLAGGGEQFF

V: TRBV29-1
size: medium-sized
J: TRBJ2-3
CDR3: CSVVKTWGPLSTDTQYF

V: TRBV5-6
size: medium-sized
J: TRBJ2-7
CDR3: CASSLGRSWTGYEQYF

V: TRBV6-5
size: medium-sized
J: TRBJ2-2
CDR3: CASERTGDTGELFF

V: TRBV7-2
size: .
J: TRBJ1-5
CDR3: CASSLAAQNQPQHF

V: TRBV24-1
size: .
J: TRBJ1-2
CDR3: CATPLIYGYTF

V: TRBV15
size: .
J: TRBJ2-7
CDR3: CATSRSGGALHEQYF

V: TRBV6-2/TRBV6-3
size: .
J: TRBJ1-1
CDR3: CASRADVNTEAFF

V: TRBV6-5
size: medium-sized
J: TRBJ2-1
CDR3: CASSYSAAGSSGKLNNEQFF

V: TRBV6-1
size: .
J: TRBJ1-5
CDR3: CASSEAWENQPQHF

V: TRBV12-3/TRBV12-4
size: medium-sized
J: TRBJ1-2
CDR3: CASSLAIGNGYTF

V: TRBV6-5
size: medium-sized
J: TRBJ2-5
CDR3: CASSYSLTTETQYF

V: TRBV6-5
size: .
J: TRBJ2-1
CDR3: CASTSGTSGSNEQFF

V: TRBV5-4
size: medium-sized
J: TRBJ2-2
CDR3: CASSPTSSGGNTGELFF

V: TRBV6-5
size: medium-sized
J: TRBJ1-2
CDR3: CASSYPPGTEGGYTF

V: TRBV20-1
size: .
J: TRBJ2-1
CDR3: CSVPERPTYNEQFF

V: TRBV18
size: medium-sized
J: TRBJ2-5
CDR3: CASSPQETQYF

V: TRBV6-4
size: .
J: TRBJ2-6
CDR3: CASRDRSSGANVLTF

V: TRBV5-1
size: .
J: TRBJ2-2
CDR3: CAVGQTPNTGELFF

V: TRBV20-1
size: .
J: TRBJ2-2
CDR3: CSARDVLDRFANTGELFF

V: TRBV6-2/TRBV6-3
size: .
J: TRBJ2-3
CDR3: CASRPRGRSTDTQYF

V: TRBV6-1
size: .
J: TRBJ1-1
CDR3: CASTWTANTEAFF

V: TRBV5-5
size: medium-sized
J: TRBJ2-1
CDR3: CASSLESGMYNEQFF

V: TRBV27
size: .
J: TRBJ2-2
CDR3: CASSLFGGLNTGELFF

V: TRBV18
size: .
J: TRBJ2-7
CDR3: CASSPGAPGPEQYF

V: TRBV7-6
size: .
J: TRBJ2-1
CDR3: CASSFLTGDDYNEQFF

V: TRBV20-1
size: .
J: TRBJ2-7
CDR3: CSAEQGDSGDWREQYF

V: TRBV6-2/TRBV6-3
size: .
J: TRBJ1-1
CDR3: CASRDPTGNTEAFF

V: TRBV19
size: .
J: TRBJ1-5
CDR3: CASIGQGGDNQPQHF

V: TRBV15
size: medium-sized
J: TRBJ2-7
CDR3: CATSRAGQGTYEQYF

V: TRBV6-1
size: medium-sized
J: TRBJ2-1
CDR3: CASRGRAPNEQFF

V: TRBV19
size: medium-sized
J: TRBJ2-1
CDR3: CASSMEHNEQFF

V: TRBV18
size: .
J: TRBJ1-2
CDR3: CASSGQGGGYTF

V: TRBV5-1
size: .
J: TRBJ2-3
CDR3: CASSRGLAGGGFSDTQYF

V: TRBV10-3
size: .
J: TRBJ2-3
CDR3: CAISGAAGGFTDTQYF

V: TRBV30
size: medium-sized
J: TRBJ1-5
CDR3: CAWSTAGSAGPQHF